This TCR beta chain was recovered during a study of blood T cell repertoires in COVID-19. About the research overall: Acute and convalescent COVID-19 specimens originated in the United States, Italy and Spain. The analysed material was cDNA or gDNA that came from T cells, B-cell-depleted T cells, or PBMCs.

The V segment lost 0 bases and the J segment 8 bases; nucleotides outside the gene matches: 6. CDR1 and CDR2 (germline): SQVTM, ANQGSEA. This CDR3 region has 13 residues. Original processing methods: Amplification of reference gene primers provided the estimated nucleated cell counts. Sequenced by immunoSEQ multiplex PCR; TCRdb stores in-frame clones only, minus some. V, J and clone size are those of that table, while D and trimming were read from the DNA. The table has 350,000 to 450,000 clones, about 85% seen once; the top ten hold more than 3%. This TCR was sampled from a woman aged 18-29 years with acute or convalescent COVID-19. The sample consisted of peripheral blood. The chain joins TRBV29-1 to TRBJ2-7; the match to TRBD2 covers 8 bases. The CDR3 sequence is CSVEDGRGAQQYF. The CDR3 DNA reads TGCAGCGTTGAAGATGGGCGGGGGGCCCAGCAGTACTTC.